The 32 T cell receptor beta chains below were found in one sample sequenced in a study of T cells after yellow fever vaccination. TCRdb re-called the 5' RACE reads through MiXCR, storing one row per CDR3 protein. The repertoire consists of some 300,000 distinct CDR3 sequences, with roughly 8.6% occurring once and the leading ten covering around 17%. The sequencing here drew on PBMCs, taken approximately 40 days after the first yellow fever vaccination. These receptors were taken from a man aged 18-30 years who received the YFV17D yellow fever vaccine.

J is TRBJ2-7 and V is TRBV4-2; 8 nucleotides match TRBD1. The CDR3 totals 16 residues. The germline V gene encodes CDR1 LGHNA and CDR2 YNFKEQ. V gave up 0 bases and J gave up 3 bases; unmatched junction bases: 7. The CDR3 DNA follows: TGTGCCAGCAGCCAAGAGGCTACGGGACAGGTCTACGAGCAGTACTTC. Protein product: CASSQEATGQVYEQYF.

This clonotype appeared many times. The J gene is TRBJ2-7, the V gene TRBV20-1, with TRBD2 identical over 11 bases. From germline, CDR1 is DFQATT and CDR2 SNEGSKA (reference sequence). This CDR3 comprises 16 residues. V gave up 1 base and J gave up 2 bases; unmatched junction bases: 7. DNA of the CDR3: TGCAGTGCTAGAGGACAGGGACTAGCGGTGGCCTACGAGCAGTACGTC. This translates into CSARGQGLAVAYEQYV.

The J gene is TRBJ2-2, the V gene TRBV11-2; D gene ambiguous. Germline V gives CDR1 SGHAT, CDR2 FQNNGV. CDR3 size: 13 residues. Trimming took off 0 bases at V and 6 bases at J, with 5 bases between the two ends. CDR3: CASSLDRAGELFF. DNA of the CDR3: TGTGCCAGCAGCTTAGATCGGGCCGGGGAGCTGTTTTTT.

This clonotype occurred a few times. The chain carries TRBV28 and TRBJ1-5; D gene unclear. The CDR3 covers 15 residues. Germline CDR1 is MDHEN and CDR2 is SYDVKM. Trimming left V 5 bases short and J 2 bases short, with 13 bases between. The CDR3 DNA reads as TGTGCCAGCAGTAGCACGGCTAAGGGCAATCAGCCCCAGCATTTT. This gives the protein CASSSTAKGNQPQHF.

Here the CDR3 reads CASSQRLPGTSTDTQYF. Written as DNA, the CDR3 is TGTGCCAGCAGCCAACGACTACCTGGGACAAGCACAGATACGCAGTATTTT. The rearrangement uses TRBV3-1 and TRBJ2-3, with D possibly being TRBD1 (6 bases). V was shortened by 2 bases and J by 0 bases, with 15 bases between the two germline ends. Germline loops: CDR1 LGHDT, CDR2 YNNKEL (reference sequence). The CDR3 totals 17 residues.

The CDR3 DNA sequence: TGCGCCAGCAGCCAAGATTGGGGAACTAGCACAGATACGCAGTATTTT. Amino acid sequence: CASSQDWGTSTDTQYF. V is TRBV4-3 and J is TRBJ2-3; D not resolved. V lost 0 bases and J 0 bases, leaving 10 bases between the germline ends. The CDR3 consists of 16 residues. Germline assignment: CDR1 LGHNA and CDR2 YSLEER.

The genes are TRBV5-1 and TRBJ2-3; 7 bases match TRBD2. The V and J ends lost 3 bases and 4 bases, in that order; junction bases with no gene match: 8. CDR3 length equals 15 residues. Germline CDR1 reads SGHRS; CDR2 reads YFSETQ. As DNA, the CDR3 is TGCGCCAGCAGCTCCTCCGGGAGGCTTCCAGATACGCAGTATTTT. This translates into CASSSSGRLPDTQYF.

This chain links TRBV18 with TRBJ1-1, with 9 bases fitting TRBD1. There are 12 residues in the CDR3. Germline lookup yields CDR1 KGHSH and CDR2 LQKENI. Trimming removed 2 bases from V and 11 bases from J; junction bases left unmatched: 3. In DNA, the CDR3 is TGTGCCAGCTCACCAAGACAGGGGGTGGCTTTCTTT. Protein: CASSPRQGVAFF.

This clonotype was observed a handful of times. J is TRBJ1-2 and V is TRBV29-1; TRBD1 might be the D (5 bases). Germline CDR1 and CDR2: SQVTM and ANQGSEA. This CDR3 spans 15 amino acids. Trimming pared 0 bases from V and 8 bases from J, leaving 19 bases between. The CDR3 nucleotides read TGCAGCGTTGAAGACCTCCGGGGCGCCTACGAGGGCTACACCTTC. Translating it yields CSVEDLRGAYEGYTF. Supplemented by reference TRBV29-1 and TRBJ1-2, the full variable domain reads SAVISQKPSRDICQRGTSLTIQCQVDSQVTMMFWYRQQPGQSLTLIATANQGSEATYESGFVIDKFPISRPNLTFSTLTVSNMSPEDSSIYLCSVEDLRGAYEGYTFGSGTRLTVV.

This clonotype has a count of ten or more. This chain links TRBV25-1 with TRBJ1-5, with 12 bases aligning to TRBD1. Germline V lookup: CDR1 MGHDK, CDR2 SYGVNS. The CDR3 consists of 15 residues. CDR3 loop: CFQGDRGLVSQPQHF. DNA of the CDR3: TGTTTCCAGGGGGACAGGGGGCTTGTAAGTCAGCCCCAGCATTTT. Supplemented by reference TRBV25-1 and TRBJ1-5, the full variable domain reads EADIYQTPRYLVIGTGKKITLECSQTMGHDKMYWYQQDPGMELHLIHYSYGVNSTEKGDLSSESTVSRIRTEHFPLTLESARPSHTSQYLCFQGDRGLVSQPQHFGDGTRLSIL.

This clonotype has a handful of counts. Since a much larger clone is just one base distant, this may be a read error. V is TRBV6-6 and J is TRBJ2-3; D ambiguous. The germline CDR1 and CDR2 sequences are MNHNY and SVGAGI (reference sequence). The length of the CDR3 is 12 residues. The V end was cut by 2 bases, the J end by 2 bases, with 2 bases between. The CDR3 protein is CASSYTTDTQYF. The CDR3 coding sequence is TGTGCCAGCAGTTACACCACAGATACGCAGTATTTT.

The chain is built from TRBV19 and TRBJ2-7, with 7 bases matching TRBD1. This CDR3 contains 15 residues. Trimming took 6 bases from V and 0 from J; bases not matched to a gene: 8. Germline V gene lookup returns CDR1 LNHDA and CDR2 SQIVND (reference sequence). DNA of the CDR3: TGTGCCAGTAGCCTACAGGGGCCTTTCTCCTACGAGCAGTACTTC. Translating it yields CASSLQGPFSYEQYF.

The sample holds many counts of this clonotype. V usage is TRBV29-1 and J usage is TRBJ2-5; TRBD1 agrees at 8 bases. Germline V lookup: CDR1 SQVTM, CDR2 ANQGSEA. The trim removed 6 bases at V and 4 bases at J, leaving 10 bases unmatched. CDR3 size: 14 residues. The CDR3 spells CSVTDRDRRETQYF. The DNA of the CDR3 is TGCAGCGTCACGGACAGGGATCGGCGAGAGACCCAGTACTTC.

Only a few counts were recorded for this clonotype. The rearrangement links TRBV19 to TRBJ2-1; 7 positions match TRBD2. Germline assignment: CDR1 LNHDA and CDR2 SQIVND (reference sequence). The junction had 8 bases not matched to a gene; V was cut back by 6 bases and J by 6 bases. This CDR3 region has 14 residues. Here the CDR3 DNA reads TGTGCCAGTAGCACCCGGGGGGAGTTCAATGAGCAGTTCTTC. Translating it yields CASSTRGEFNEQFF.

This clonotype was counted between two and nine times. The J gene is TRBJ2-5, the V gene TRBV7-9; 7 positions agree with TRBD2. Unmatched junction bases numbered 6, after V lost 3 bases and J lost 2 bases. Germline loops: CDR1 SEHNR, CDR2 FQNEAQ (reference sequence). The CDR3 sequence is 15 residues long. As DNA, the CDR3 is TGTGCCAGCAGCTTGCCCGCTAGCGGACAAGAGACCCAGTACTTC. It yields the protein CASSLPASGQETQYF.

This clonotype was found a few times. The chain combines TRBV29-1 with TRBJ2-5; TRBD2 agrees at 11 bases. Unmatched junction bases numbered 15, after V lost 5 bases and J lost 7 bases. The CDR3 runs to 16 residues. Germline V gene data show CDR1 as SQVTM and CDR2 as ANQGSEA. CDR3 amino acids: CSVNLAGGAYKGTQYF. For the CDR3, the DNA is TGCAGCGTTAATCTAGCGGGGGGCGCTTATAAGGGGACCCAGTACTTC.

V usage is TRBV7-9 and J usage is TRBJ2-3; possibly TRBD1 or TRBD2 for D (5 bases each). Trimming took off 5 bases at V and 7 bases at J, with 19 bases between the two ends. Per germline, CDR1 SEHNR and CDR2 FQNEAQ (reference sequence). The CDR3 consists of 15 residues. The CDR3 DNA reads as TGTGCCAGCAGCCATACAGGACTCCGTTCGAATACGCAGTATTTT. Its protein is CASSHTGLRSNTQYF.

This clonotype appeared a few times. The chain couples TRBV21-1 to TRBJ2-7; the table gives TRBD1 as D, unverified against the DNA. TRBV21-1 is a recognized pseudogene. The CDR3 runs to 14 residues. The CDR3 region has the DNA TGTGCCAGCGGGGGAGATTACAGGGCATACGAGCAGTACGTC. This encodes CASGGDYRAYEQYV.

Many counts were recorded for this clonotype. The rearrangement joins TRBV12-3 or TRBV12-4 to TRBJ2-2; 7 bases agree with TRBD1. This CDR3 is 14 amino acids long. With V trimmed by 6 bases and J by 2 bases, 3 bases remained unmatched. The DNA for the CDR3 is TGTGCCAGCAGACGACAGGGTAACACCGGGGAGCTGTTTTTT. The encoded protein is CASRRQGNTGELFF.

This clonotype came up a few times. This chain connects TRBV6-5 to TRBJ2-3; D not certain. The CDR3 is made up of 15 amino acids. Germline V gives CDR1 MNHEY, CDR2 SVGAGI. Trimming took off 0 bases at V and 5 bases at J, with 12 bases between the two ends. The CDR3 sequence: CASSYSDNSLDTQYF. CDR3 nucleotide sequence: TGTGCCAGCAGTTACTCTGACAATTCGTTAGATACGCAGTATTTT.

V usage is TRBV6-1 and J usage is TRBJ1-2; the D gene is possibly TRBD1 (6 bases). This CDR3 contains 12 residues. Trimming left V 8 bases short and J 2 bases short, with 9 bases between. Germline lookup yields CDR1 MNHNS and CDR2 SASEGT. This CDR3 reads CASVGGNYGYTF. For the CDR3, the DNA is TGTGCCAGCGTCGGGGGCAACTATGGCTACACCTTC.

The chain joins TRBV10-2 to TRBJ1-1; 10 bases line up with TRBD1. After removal of 8 bases from V and 10 bases from J, the junction contained 16 bases not matched to a gene. Germline V CDR1 and CDR2: WSHSY, SAAADI. The CDR3 length is 15 residues. The CDR3 is CASGDTGTGVPAAFF. The CDR3 DNA reads TGCGCCAGCGGGGATACCGGGACAGGGGTACCCGCAGCTTTCTTT.

This clonotype was picked up a small number of times. This chain uses TRBV5-1 with TRBJ2-1; 9 bases are a match to TRBD1. Germline assignment: CDR1 SGHRS and CDR2 YFSETQ. This CDR3 contains 14 residues. J lost 8 bases, V lost 3 bases, and 6 bases had no gene match. CDR3 region: CASSSRQGVDEQFF. The CDR3 nucleotides are TGCGCCAGCAGCTCGAGACAGGGGGTTGATGAGCAGTTCTTC.

This rearrangement joins TRBV7-2 to TRBJ2-5, with 9 nucleotides matching TRBD2. CDR1 and CDR2 (germline): SGHTA, FQGNSA. The CDR3 runs to 16 residues. The J segment lost 5 bases and the V segment lost 0 bases, leaving 7 bases of the junction unmatched. The CDR3 DNA follows: TGTGCCAGCAGCTTAGCCGTGGGCGGGGGGGCGGAGACCCAGTACTTC. Protein sequence: CASSLAVGGGAETQYF.

This clonotype was picked up a small number of times. V is TRBV18 and J is TRBJ2-7, with D maybe TRBD2 (6 bases). The germline gives CDR1 KGHSH, CDR2 LQKENI. The CDR3 consists of 18 residues. The germline V and J ends were trimmed by 2 bases and 5 bases, with 25 bases remaining between them. The CDR3 loop is CASSPWGPDPDGLNEQYF. CDR3 nucleotide sequence: TGTGCCAGCTCACCATGGGGCCCCGATCCGGATGGACTAAACGAGCAGTACTTC.

There are many counts of this clonotype. The rearrangement joins TRBV29-1 to TRBJ2-2, with D possibly being TRBD2 (5 bases). CDR1 is SQVTM and CDR2 is ANQGSEA in the germline V gene. The CDR3 extends over 12 amino acids. V lost 5 bases and J 7 bases, leaving 11 bases between the germline ends. CDR3 region: CSVQLGFGELFF. DNA of the CDR3: TGCAGCGTTCAACTAGGGTTCGGGGAGCTGTTTTTT.

The V and J genes are TRBV7-2 and TRBJ1-2, with D possibly TRBD1 on 5 matching bases. The CDR3 is made up of 15 amino acids. The germline V gene encodes CDR1 SGHTA and CDR2 FQGNSA. Trimming took off 3 bases at V and 0 bases at J, with 11 bases between the two ends. CDR3 sequence: CASSFRGQANYGYTF. The CDR3 nucleotides read TGTGCCAGCAGCTTTAGGGGCCAGGCTAACTATGGCTACACCTTC.

This clonotype was detected only a few times. This rearrangement joins TRBV5-5 to TRBJ2-7; TRBD1 matches 7 bases. Germline CDR1 and CDR2: SGHKS and YYEKEE (reference sequence). This CDR3 is 15 amino acids long. Trimming cost V 5 bases and J 2 bases; bases outside gene matches: 10. The CDR3 DNA follows: TGTGCCAGCAGACCCGACAGGGACAAAACCTACGAGCAGTACTTC. The encoded protein is CASRPDRDKTYEQYF.

This clonotype was observed a handful of times. The chain recombines TRBV7-2 with TRBJ2-2; 9 bases agree with TRBD1. The CDR3 totals 15 residues. The V gene end was trimmed by 7 bases and the J gene end by 6 bases; junction bases not matched to a gene: 9. In germline, CDR1 is SGHTA, CDR2 FQGNSA. The CDR3 DNA sequence: TGTGCCAGCACCTCAAGGACAGGGGTCCCCGGGGAGCTGTTTTTT. This encodes CASTSRTGVPGELFF.

This clonotype was observed a handful of times. J is TRBJ2-1 and V is TRBV5-1; 11 bases map to TRBD2. Germline-derived CDR1 and CDR2 are SGHRS and YFSETQ. The ends lost 5 bases at V and 9 bases at J; junction bases unmatched: 10. CDR3 length: 15 residues. CDR3 sequence (DNA): TGCGCCAGCAGGCCGACTAGCGGGGAGGAGAGTGAGCAGTTCTTC. It encodes CASRPTSGEESEQFF.

The V and J genes are TRBV7-8 and TRBJ1-3; D is unclear. Germline loops: CDR1 SGHVS, CDR2 FQNEAQ. V shed 4 bases and J shed 0 bases, with 13 bases lying between them. The CDR3 has 16 residues. The DNA for the CDR3 is TGTGCCAGCAGCTCCGTCGGAGATAGCTCTGGAAACACCATATATTTT. Its translation: CASSSVGDSSGNTIYF.

V usage is TRBV5-4 and J usage is TRBJ2-5; perhaps TRBD1 as D (6 bases). The V end lost 4 bases, the J end lost 2 bases, and 18 bases lay between the germline ends. CDR1 and CDR2 from the germline V gene are SGHNT and YYREEE (reference sequence). The CDR3 has 16 residues. CDR3: CASSTTEGGGQETQYF. The CDR3 DNA sequence: TGTGCCAGCAGCACCACGGAAGGGGGTGGTCAAGAGACCCAGTACTTC.